The 9 T cell receptor beta chains in this list originate from one sample, sequenced in a study of T cell repertoires in cytomegalovirus infection. TCRdb passed the reads through MiXCR, listing each CDR3 protein once. The sample gives about 360,000 distinct CDR3 sequences, approximately 18% of which show up once; around 8.6% is in the top ten. Sequencing was done on a sample of PBMCs. The receptors here all came from a human donor in good health (CMV status not recorded). Some clones in this sample may be carry-over from other donors' samples.

This clonotype was detected ten times or more. The chain employs TRBV6-5 and TRBJ2-5; the D gene is possibly TRBD2 (5 bases). This CDR3 is built from 15 residues. Trimming pared 0 bases from V and 5 bases from J, leaving 13 bases between. Per the germline V gene, CDR1 is MNHEY and CDR2 is SVGAGI. The CDR3 coding sequence is TGTGCCAGCAGTTACTCGCTGGCTAGCCGGGAGACCCAGTACTTC. It specifies CASSYSLASRETQYF.

This clonotype was detected many times. This chain joins TRBV28 and TRBJ1-5, with unresolved D. In germline, CDR1 is MDHEN, CDR2 SYDVKM. Trimming removed 7 bases at V and 7 bases at J, with 14 bases between. This CDR3 region has 13 residues. CDR3 sequence reads: CASTNVFIQPQHF. CDR3 nucleotides: TGTGCCAGCACGAATGTGTTTATCCAGCCCCAGCATTTT.

Only a few counts were recorded for this clonotype. CDR3 sequence reads: CASSQGTGGLRDGYTF. The DNA of the CDR3 is TGCGCCAGCAGCCAAGGGACAGGCGGCCTGCGGGATGGCTACACCTTC. The gene calls are TRBV4-1 and TRBJ1-2, with 7 positions matching TRBD1. The CDR3 totals 16 residues. V gave up 1 base and J gave up 6 bases; unmatched junction bases: 11. CDR1 and CDR2 from the germline V gene are MGHRA and YSYEKL.

This clonotype was observed at least ten times. As DNA, the CDR3 is TGTGCCAGCAGCTTACGGCTAGCGGGGTACAATGAGCAGTTCTTC. Its translation: CASSLRLAGYNEQFF. J is TRBJ2-1 and V is TRBV7-8; 9 positions agree with TRBD2. Per the germline V gene, CDR1 is SGHVS and CDR2 is FQNEAQ. V dropped 2 bases and J dropped 4; count of bases not matched to a gene: 3. This CDR3 region has 15 residues.

The chain carries TRBV6-5 and TRBJ2-5; D is unclear. The CDR3 runs 14 residues. V was cut by 4 bases and J by 4 bases, with 13 bases left in between. Per germline, CDR1 MNHEY and CDR2 SVGAGI. CDR3 DNA: TGTGCCAGCAGTTCAACACCGAGTGGAGAGACCCAGTACTTC. Translation: CASSSTPSGETQYF.

CDR3 DNA sequence: TGTGCTAGTGGTTTGGAGATAGGGGGGTTGGCTTTCTTT. This gives the protein CASGLEIGGLAFF. The chain employs TRBV12-5 and TRBJ1-1, with a weak D call TRBD1 (6 bases). The CDR3 is 13 residues long. The germline V and J ends were trimmed by 1 base and 11 bases, with 14 bases remaining between them. The germline V gene encodes CDR1 LGHNT and CDR2 FRNRAP.

This clonotype has only a few counts. The J gene is TRBJ2-7, the V gene TRBV20-1, with 9 bases identical to TRBD1. The germline gives CDR1 DFQATT, CDR2 SNEGSKA (reference sequence). This CDR3 region has 14 residues. The J segment lost 2 bases and the V segment lost 6 bases, leaving 8 bases of the junction unmatched. The CDR3 sequence is CSAAGTGTTYEQYF. The DNA of the CDR3 is TGCAGTGCGGCCGGGACAGGGACGACCTACGAGCAGTACTTC.

This clonotype was picked up many times. This rearrangement joins TRBV7-2 to TRBJ2-3; no reliable D call. Germline V gene sequence: CDR1 SGHTA, CDR2 FQGNSA. The CDR3 is made up of 11 amino acids. V gave up 5 bases and J gave up 5 bases, with 5 bases separating them. CDR3 DNA: TGTGCCAGCAGCCCCATAGATACGCAGTATTTT. Protein: CASSPIDTQYF.

This clonotype came up many times. This sequence joins TRBV7-2 and TRBJ1-6; D unclear. V was pared by 4 bases and J by 6 bases, with 4 bases between. In germline, CDR1 is SGHTA, CDR2 FQGNSA. The CDR3 sequence is 12 residues long. The CDR3 nucleotides read TGTGCCAGCAGCTCTGCTAATTCACCCCTCCACTTT. Its protein product is CASSSANSPLHF.